What follows are 11 T cell receptor beta chains derived from one specimen sequenced in a study of tumor-infiltrating lymphocytes in localized non-small cell lung cancer. TCRdb's copy holds only in-frame clones and misses some; the assay was immunoSEQ multiplex PCR. The repertoire holds 9,500 to 13,000 clones, with roughly 80% as singletons. Sequencing input: uninvolved lung tissue not adjacent to the tumor. All receptors derive from a human donor with non-small cell lung cancer.

The rearrangement joins TRBV6-1 to TRBJ2-1; D is uncertain. V lost 0 bases to trimming and J lost 0 bases, with 6 bases between them. Per germline, CDR1 MNHNS and CDR2 SASEGT. The CDR3 runs to 15 residues. CDR3 bases: TGTGCCAGCAGTGAAGCGTCTTCCTCCTACAATGAGCAGTTCTTC. This sequence encodes CASSEASSSYNEQFF.

This chain connects TRBV5-6 to TRBJ1-5, with D possibly TRBD1 on 5 matching bases. Deletions cut 3 bases from V and 0 bases from J, with 13 bases between. CDR1 is SGHDT and CDR2 is YYEEEE in the germline V gene. The CDR3 runs 16 residues. The CDR3 loop is CASSSRGKFSNQPQHF. CDR3 DNA: TGTGCCAGCAGCTCCCGGGGCAAGTTTAGCAATCAGCCCCAGCATTTT.

The chain joins TRBV2 to TRBJ2-3; D unclear. Germline CDR1 is SNHLY and CDR2 is FYNNEI. V was pared by 8 bases and J by 1 base, with 10 bases between. This CDR3 contains 13 residues. The CDR3 nucleotides read TGTGCCAGCCGTTCAGATGGCACAGATACGCAGTATTTT. Its translation: CASRSDGTDTQYF. The full variable domain, in which reference TRBV2 and TRBJ2-3 provide the parts outside the CDR3, is EPEVTQTPSHQVTQMGQEVILRCVPISNHLYFYWYRQILGQKVEFLVSFYNNEISEKSEIFDDQFSVERPDGSNFTLKIRSTKLEDSAMYFCASRSDGTDTQYFGPGTRLTVL.

This clone was seen just once. This chain connects TRBV6-5 to TRBJ1-1; D gene ambiguous. Deletions cut 5 bases from V and 3 bases from J, with 10 bases between. Germline V gene lookup returns CDR1 MNHEY and CDR2 SVGAGI. The CDR3 sequence is 13 residues long. For the CDR3, the DNA is TGTGCCAGCAGTGATAGAGGTTACACTGAAGCTTTCTTT. Protein: CASSDRGYTEAFF.

In this sample, this clone is large. The chain links TRBV27 to TRBJ1-4; 7 positions match TRBD1. The germline CDR1 and CDR2 sequences are MNHEY and SMNVEV (reference sequence). V shed 5 bases and J 5 bases; nucleotides not matched to a gene: 2. This CDR3 is 13 amino acids long. Here the CDR3 reads CASSATGNEKLFF. The CDR3 DNA follows: TGTGCCAGCAGTGCGACAGGGAATGAAAAACTGTTTTTT.

V gene TRBV7-9 combines with J gene TRBJ1-2; D uncertain. The germline V gene encodes CDR1 SEHNR and CDR2 FQNEAQ (reference sequence). The CDR3 has 13 residues. Trimming cost V 6 bases and J 5 bases, with 13 bases left between them. The CDR3 sequence is CASRGEVWYGYTF. CDR3 coding DNA: TGTGCCAGCAGGGGCGAGGTGTGGTATGGCTACACCTTC.

This chain connects TRBV7-9 to TRBJ2-7; either TRBD1 or TRBD2 may supply D (6 bases each). V lost 5 bases and J lost 3, with 26 bases in between. CDR3 length equals 18 residues. Germline V CDR1 and CDR2: SEHNR, FQNEAQ (reference sequence). CDR3 protein: CASSHRVRSGDFNYEQYF. In nucleotides, the CDR3 is TGTGCCAGCAGCCACAGGGTCCGTAGCGGTGACTTTAACTACGAGCAGTACTTC.

The CDR3 region is CASSLLQGVNQPQHF. CDR3 coding DNA: TGTGCCAGCAGTTTACTACAGGGAGTCAATCAGCCCCAGCATTTT. The chain recombines TRBV28 with TRBJ1-5; a possible D gene is TRBD1 (6 bases). V was shortened by 2 bases and J by 3 bases, with 11 bases between the two germline ends. The length of the CDR3 is 15 residues. CDR1 is MDHEN, CDR2 SYDVKM, per germline.

This clone was counted a few times. The CDR3 here is CASRRTGFNEKLFF. The CDR3 nucleotides read TGTGCCAGCAGGCGGACAGGCTTTAATGAAAAACTGTTTTTT. This sequence joins TRBV7-2 and TRBJ1-4, with 7 positions matching TRBD1. The CDR3 is 14 amino acids. Per germline, CDR1 SGHTA and CDR2 FQGNSA. With 6 bases clipped from V and 4 bases from J, the junction kept 5 bases outside the gene matches.

This chain links TRBV5-6 with TRBJ1-5; perhaps TRBD1 as D (5 bases). Deletions cut 2 bases from V and 0 bases from J, with 12 bases between. This CDR3 is 16 amino acids long. Germline V gene data show CDR1 as SGHDT and CDR2 as YYEEEE. For the CDR3, the DNA is TGTGCCAGCAGCTTTGGGGCAGGCCGTAGCAATCAGCCCCAGCATTTT. This sequence encodes CASSFGAGRSNQPQHF.

This chain links TRBV11-2 with TRBJ2-1; no clear D. V was shortened by 4 bases and J by 6 bases, with 16 bases between the two germline ends. The length of the CDR3 is 15 residues. Germline CDR1 and CDR2: SGHAT and FQNNGV. The CDR3 here is CASSWETAKPNEQFF. In nucleotides, the CDR3 is TGTGCCAGCAGCTGGGAAACGGCGAAACCCAATGAGCAGTTCTTC.